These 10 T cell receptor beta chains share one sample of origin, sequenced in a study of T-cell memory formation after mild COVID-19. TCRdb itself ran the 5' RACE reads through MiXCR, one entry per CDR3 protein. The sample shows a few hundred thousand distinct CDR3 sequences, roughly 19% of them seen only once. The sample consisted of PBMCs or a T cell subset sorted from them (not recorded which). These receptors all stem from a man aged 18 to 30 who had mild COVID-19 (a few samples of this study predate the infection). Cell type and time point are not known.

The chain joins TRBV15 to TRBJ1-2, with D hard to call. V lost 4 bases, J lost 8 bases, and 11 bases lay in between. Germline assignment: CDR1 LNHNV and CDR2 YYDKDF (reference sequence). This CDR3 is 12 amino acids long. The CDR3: CATSTYTGGYTF. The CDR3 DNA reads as TGTGCCACCAGCACCTATACCGGAGGCTACACCTTC. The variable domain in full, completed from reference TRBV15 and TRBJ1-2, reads DAMVIQNPRYQVTQFGKPVTLSCSQTLNHNVMYWYQQKSSQAPKLLFHYYDKDFNNEADTPDNFQSRRPNTSFCFLDIRSPGLGDTAMYLCATSTYTGGYTFGSGTRLTVV.

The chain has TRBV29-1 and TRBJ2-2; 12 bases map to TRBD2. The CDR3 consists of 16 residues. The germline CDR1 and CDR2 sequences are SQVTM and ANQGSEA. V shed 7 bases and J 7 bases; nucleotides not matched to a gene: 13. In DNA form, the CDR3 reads TGCAGCGCCCTCGGGGCTAGCGGGGGGGCGAGCGGGGAGCTGTTTTTT. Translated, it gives CSALGASGGASGELFF.

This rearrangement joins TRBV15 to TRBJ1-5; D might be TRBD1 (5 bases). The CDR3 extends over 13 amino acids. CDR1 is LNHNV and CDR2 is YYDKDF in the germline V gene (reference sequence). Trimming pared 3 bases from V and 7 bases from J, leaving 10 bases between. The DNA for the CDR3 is TGTGCCACCAGCAGGGGGGGGGGACAGCCCCAGCATTTT. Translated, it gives CATSRGGGQPQHF.

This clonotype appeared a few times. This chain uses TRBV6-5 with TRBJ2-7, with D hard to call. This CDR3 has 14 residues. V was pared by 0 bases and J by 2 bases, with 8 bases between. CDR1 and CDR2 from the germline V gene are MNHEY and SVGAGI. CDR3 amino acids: CASSYSTDPYEQYF. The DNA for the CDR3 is TGTGCCAGCAGTTACTCGACGGACCCCTACGAGCAGTACTTC.

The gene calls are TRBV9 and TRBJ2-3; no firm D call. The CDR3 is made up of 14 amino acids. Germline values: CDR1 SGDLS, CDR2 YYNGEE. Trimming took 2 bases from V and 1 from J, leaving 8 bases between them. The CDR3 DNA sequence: TGTGCCAGCAGCGTTTTGGTGGGCACAGATACGCAGTATTTT. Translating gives CASSVLVGTDTQYF.

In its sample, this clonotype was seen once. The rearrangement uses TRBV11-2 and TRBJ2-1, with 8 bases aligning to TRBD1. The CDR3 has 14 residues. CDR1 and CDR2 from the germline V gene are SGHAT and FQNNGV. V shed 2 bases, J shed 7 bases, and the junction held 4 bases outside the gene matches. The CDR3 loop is CASSLMTGENEQFF. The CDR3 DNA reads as TGTGCCAGCAGCTTAATGACAGGGGAAAATGAGCAGTTCTTC.

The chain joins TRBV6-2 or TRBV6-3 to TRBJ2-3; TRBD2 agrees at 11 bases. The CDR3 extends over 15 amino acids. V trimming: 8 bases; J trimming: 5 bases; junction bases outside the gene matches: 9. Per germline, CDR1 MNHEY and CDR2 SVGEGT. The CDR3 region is CASRLTSGDRDTQYF. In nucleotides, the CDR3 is TGTGCCAGCCGTCTGACTAGCGGGGACAGAGATACGCAGTATTTT.

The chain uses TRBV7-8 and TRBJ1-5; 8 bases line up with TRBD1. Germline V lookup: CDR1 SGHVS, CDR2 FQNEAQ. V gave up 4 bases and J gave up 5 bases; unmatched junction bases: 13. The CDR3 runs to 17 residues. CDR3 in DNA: TGTGCCAGCAGCTCCCCGGGTCGGACAGGGCGGGATCAGCCCCAGCATTTT. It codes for CASSSPGRTGRDQPQHF.

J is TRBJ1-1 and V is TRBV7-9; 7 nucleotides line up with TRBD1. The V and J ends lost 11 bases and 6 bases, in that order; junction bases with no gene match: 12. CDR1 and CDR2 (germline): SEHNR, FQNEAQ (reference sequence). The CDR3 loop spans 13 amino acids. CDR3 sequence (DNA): TGTGCCCTAGCAGAGGGGGCGAGGTCTGAAGCTTTCTTT. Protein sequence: CALAEGARSEAFF.

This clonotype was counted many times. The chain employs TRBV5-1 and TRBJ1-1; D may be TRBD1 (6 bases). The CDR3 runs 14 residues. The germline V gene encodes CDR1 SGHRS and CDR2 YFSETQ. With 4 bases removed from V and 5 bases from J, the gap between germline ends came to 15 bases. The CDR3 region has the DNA TGCGCCAGCAGCGCCCAGGGGATGGGTACTGAAGCTTTCTTT. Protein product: CASSAQGMGTEAFF.